Listed below are T cell receptor beta chains from one sample, sequenced in a study of blood T cells in healthy people across ages. TCRdb called the 5' RACE reads again in MiXCR, with one record for every CDR3 protein. This sample yields some 750,000 distinct CDR3 sequences, of which around a fifth are seen a single time; about 22% belongs to the top ten. Sequenced sample: blood. The receptors stem from a man between 70 and 80 years old in good health. CDR3s include the opening cysteine and the closing phenylalanine or tryptophan. The D gene is left open where the match is weak. Rows give clone size only sometimes, using once, few, many, or a class for an expanded clone.

TRBV20-1	TRBD1	.	TRBJ1-2	CSARDEGQGNVGYTF	TGCAGTGCTAGAGATGAGGGACAGGGAAATGTTGGCTACACCTTC
TRBV29-1	.	.	TRBJ2-1	CSVEDRRSGTGNEQFF	TGCAGCGTTGAAGATCGACGGTCAGGGACGGGCAATGAGCAGTTCTTC
TRBV18	.	few	TRBJ2-7	CASSPFGMGASYEQYF	TGTGCCAGCTCACCGTTCGGGATGGGTGCCTCCTACGAGCAGTACTTC
TRBV5-1	.	few	TRBJ2-1	CASSLDARRNEQFF	TGCGCCAGCAGCTTGGACGCCCGACGGAATGAGCAGTTCTTC
TRBV20-1	TRBD2	.	TRBJ2-3	CSARFPTSGGLDTQYF	TGCAGTGCTAGATTTCCGACTAGCGGGGGGCTAGATACGCAGTATTTT
TRBV4-2	TRBD2	.	TRBJ2-1	CASSPSGGSSYNEQFF	TGTGCCAGCAGCCCGAGCGGGGGGAGCTCCTACAATGAGCAGTTCTTC
TRBV7-8	.	few	TRBJ1-2	CASSLAWGSVSPKGYTF	TGTGCCAGCAGCTTAGCGTGGGGATCGGTTAGCCCTAAGGGCTACACCTTC
TRBV20-1	TRBD2	once	TRBJ2-3	CSASWRGGGANRDTQYF	TGCAGTGCTAGTTGGAGAGGCGGGGGGGCCAATAGAGATACGCAGTATTTT
TRBV7-2	.	few	TRBJ1-6	CASSHRAANSPLHF	TGTGCCAGCAGCCACAGGGCTGCAAATTCACCCCTCCACTTT
TRBV18	TRBD1	once	TRBJ1-3	CASSPRTGENTIYF	TGTGCCAGCTCGCCCCGGACAGGGGAGAACACCATATATTTT
TRBV6-6	TRBD1	.	TRBJ1-1	CASSRNRGRVTEAFF	TGTGCCAGCAGTCGTAACAGGGGGCGAGTCACTGAAGCTTTCTTT
TRBV27	.	.	TRBJ1-2	CASSLRTSANYGYTF	TGTGCCAGCAGTTTAAGAACATCTGCTAACTATGGCTACACCTTC
TRBV12-3/TRBV12-4	TRBD2	.	TRBJ2-1	CASSPPSGLAGALSYNEQFF	TGTGCCAGCAGCCCCCCCTCCGGACTAGCGGGGGCCTTGTCCTACAATGAGCAGTTCTTC
TRBV5-1	TRBD1	.	TRBJ1-1	CASRVGTATNTEAFF	TGCGCCAGCAGAGTCGGGACAGCAACGAACACTGAAGCTTTCTTT
TRBV28	.	.	TRBJ1-4	CASSSLSGSTNEKLFF	TGTGCCAGCAGTTCACTATCAGGATCAACTAATGAAAAACTGTTTTTT
TRBV9	.	once	TRBJ1-2	CASSVDDGRGGYTF	TGTGCCAGCAGCGTAGATGATGGCCGAGGTGGCTACACCTTC
TRBV20-1	.	.	TRBJ2-3	CSARVKGKSTDTQYF	TGCAGTGCTAGAGTAAAAGGAAAGAGCACAGATACGCAGTATTTT
TRBV7-2	TRBD1	.	TRBJ2-1	CASSPPGQFYNEQFF	TGTGCCAGCAGCCCGCCGGGACAGTTTTACAATGAGCAGTTCTTC
TRBV3-1	.	few	TRBJ1-3	CASSQGYLSGNTIYF	TGTGCCAGCAGCCAAGGTTATCTCTCTGGAAACACCATATATTTT
TRBV5-1	.	few	TRBJ2-3	CASSLVGGRSDTQYF	TGCGCCAGCAGCTTGGTGGGGGGGCGGTCAGATACGCAGTATTTT
TRBV11-2	TRBD1	few	TRBJ1-2	CASSSAGTGNNYGYTF	TGTGCCAGCAGCTCCGCCGGGACAGGAAATAACTATGGCTACACCTTC
TRBV29-1	.	.	TRBJ1-1	CTYSLGNTEAFF	TGCACCTATTCCCTAGGGAACACTGAAGCTTTCTTT
TRBV25-1	.	few	TRBJ1-1	CASSENLQVTEAFF	TGTGCCAGCAGTGAAAATCTCCAGGTCACTGAAGCTTTCTTT
TRBV28	TRBD1	.	TRBJ1-1	CASSTYHAGTVNTEAFF	TGTGCCAGCAGTACCTATCATGCCGGGACAGTGAACACTGAAGCTTTCTTT
TRBV12-3/TRBV12-4	.	.	TRBJ1-1	CASSHPRSSTEAFF	TGTGCCAGCAGCCACCCAAGAAGTAGCACTGAAGCTTTCTTT
TRBV5-1	TRBD1	few	TRBJ1-3	CASSLEGAGGNTIYF	TGCGCCAGCAGCTTGGAGGGGGCTGGTGGAAACACCATATATTTT